The entry below gives a single TCR beta chain sequence along with its context. Its antigen is not known. This sample is part of a study of blood T cells in healthy people across ages. Germline CDR1 reads SEHNR; CDR2 reads FQNEAQ (reference sequence). This CDR3 has 12 residues. V lost 5 bases and J 6 bases, leaving 10 bases between the germline ends. Whole-study results and caveats: The percentage of naive T cells correlated strongly with TCR beta diversity.

A second roughly 7 to 11 cycle PCR used barcoded and J-beta primers. TCRdb reprocessed the 5' RACE reads with MiXCR, giving one entry per CDR3 protein. The table includes about 1 million distinct CDR3 sequences, 40% to 55% detected once. The sample consisted of blood. The chain combines TRBV7-9 with TRBJ1-2, with D possibly TRBD1 on 5 matching bases. The receptor comes from a woman aged 55-75 years in good health. As DNA, the CDR3 is TGTGCCAGCAGCCTCGCAGGGAATGGCTACACCTTC. Amino acids: CASSLAGNGYTF. Together with reference TRBV7-9 and TRBJ1-2, the CDR3 gives the full variable domain: DTGVSQNPRHKITKRGQNVTFRCDPISEHNRLYWYRQTLGQGPEFLTYFQNEAQLEKSRLLSDRFSAERPKGSFSTLEIQRTEQGDSAMYLCASSLAGNGYTFGSGTRLTVV.